These 16 T cell receptor beta chains came from one sample sequenced in a study of blood T cell repertoires in COVID-19. The table came from immunoSEQ multiplex PCR; TCRdb's copy has only in-frame clones and leaves some out. The table records some 170,000 clones, about 87% of them present only once. What was sequenced was peripheral blood. All receptors derive from a woman aged 45-59 years with acute or convalescent COVID-19.

This sequence joins TRBV4-3 and TRBJ2-1; the D is unclear. The CDR3 contains 14 residues. The germline V gene encodes CDR1 LGHNA and CDR2 YSLEER. V lost 0 bases, J lost 4 bases, and 7 bases lay in between. This CDR3 is CASSQDVGYNEQFF. For the CDR3, the DNA is TGCGCCAGCAGCCAAGATGTCGGTTACAATGAGCAGTTCTTC.

The genes are TRBV13 and TRBJ2-7; 9 bases are shared with TRBD1. CDR1 is PRHDT and CDR2 is FYEKMQ in the germline V gene (reference sequence). This CDR3 is 14 amino acids long. V lost 5 bases and J lost 4; bases outside the gene matches: 6. Written as DNA, the CDR3 is TGTGCCAGCAGCCCTGGGACAGGGAGGTACGAGCAGTACTTC. The encoded protein is CASSPGTGRYEQYF.

The chain couples TRBV9 to TRBJ1-1; D remains unclear. The CDR3 totals 15 residues. Trimming removed 0 bases from V and 4 bases from J, with 13 bases in between. Germline V lookup: CDR1 SGDLS, CDR2 YYNGEE. This CDR3 reads CASSVDPGGSTEAFF. The CDR3, as DNA: TGTGCCAGCAGCGTAGACCCCGGTGGGAGCACTGAAGCTTTCTTT.

The V call is TRBV24-1, the J call TRBJ2-2, with D hard to call. The germline V gene encodes CDR1 KGHDR and CDR2 SFDVKD. This CDR3 comprises 13 residues. Trimming took 5 bases from V and 0 from J, leaving 3 bases between them. The CDR3 nucleotides are TGTGCCACCAGTGGGCCGAACACCGGGGAGCTGTTTTTT. It codes for CATSGPNTGELFF.

This rearrangement joins TRBV5-1 to TRBJ2-7, with D maybe TRBD1 (6 bases). The CDR3 has 16 residues. Trimming left V 0 bases short and J 5 bases short, with 18 bases between. Germline V lookup: CDR1 SGHRS, CDR2 YFSETQ. CDR3 bases: TGCGCCAGCAGCTTGGACGGCAGGGGCCTGAGGGACGAGCAGTACTTC. Translated: CASSLDGRGLRDEQYF.

J is TRBJ2-2 and V is TRBV3-1 (or the pseudogene TRBV3-2); perhaps TRBD1 as D (7 bases). Germline V lookup: CDR1 LGHDT, CDR2 YNNKEL (reference sequence). This CDR3 comprises 15 residues. With 4 bases removed from V and 5 bases from J, the gap between germline ends came to 14 bases. CDR3 nucleotide sequence: TGTGCCAGCAGCCGGGACTTCAGGGGGACCGGGGAGCTGTTTTTT. This codes for CASSRDFRGTGELFF.

This CDR3 is CASSQEGTIRGGTEAFF. The CDR3 DNA sequence: TGCGCCAGCAGCCAAGAAGGAACCATTCGGGGGGGAACTGAAGCTTTCTTT. The genes are TRBV4-1 and TRBJ1-1, with D possibly TRBD1 on 5 matching bases. CDR1 and CDR2 (germline): MGHRA, YSYEKL. Trimming cost V 0 bases and J 5 bases, with 19 bases left between them. The CDR3 totals 17 residues.

The chain carries TRBV30 and TRBJ1-1; no clear D gene. V gave up 3 bases and J gave up 6 bases, with 8 bases separating them. Looked up from germline, CDR1 is GTSNPN and CDR2 is SVGIG (reference sequence). CDR3 length equals 11 residues. The DNA of the CDR3 is TGTGCCTGGAGGCAAGAGGCTGAAGCTTTCTTT. It codes for CAWRQEAEAFF.

The V and J genes are TRBV10-3 and TRBJ1-6; 8 bases map to TRBD1. Per the germline V gene, CDR1 is ENHRY and CDR2 is SYGVKD. This CDR3 is 17 amino acids long. V lost 4 bases and J lost 10; bases outside the gene matches: 15. CDR3 sequence reads: CAISALDEQGGNSPLHF. The CDR3 DNA follows: TGTGCCATCAGTGCCCTGGACGAACAGGGGGGGAACTCACCCCTCCACTTT.

This sequence joins TRBV11-2 and TRBJ2-5; 10 nucleotides agree with TRBD1. Losses at the gene ends were 4 bases for V and 1 base for J; bases not matched to a gene: 12. Germline V gene sequence: CDR1 SGHAT, CDR2 FQNNGV. The CDR3 length is 18 residues. CDR3 DNA sequence: TGTGCCAGCAGCTCCCCCTCCCGGGACAGGGGCAGCCAAGAGACCCAGTACTTC. Translated, it gives CASSSPSRDRGSQETQYF.

The rearrangement uses TRBV2 and TRBJ1-1; D is perhaps TRBD1 (5 bases). This CDR3 comprises 13 residues. The germline V gene has CDR1 SNHLY and CDR2 FYNNEI. The V and J ends lost 4 bases and 4 bases respectively, with 10 bases between them. In DNA, the CDR3 is TGTGCCAGCAGTGGGGGCCTGGGCACTGAAGCTTTCTTT. Encoded protein: CASSGGLGTEAFF.

The V gene is TRBV7-2, the J gene TRBJ1-1; tentative D call: TRBD1 (6 bases). The CDR3 extends over 17 amino acids. Germline CDR1 and CDR2: SGHTA and FQGNSA. The V end was cut by 4 bases, the J end by 4 bases, with 22 bases between. This CDR3 reads CASSSPEGGKQGTEAFF. In nucleotides, the CDR3 is TGTGCCAGCAGCTCACCCGAAGGGGGTAAGCAGGGCACTGAAGCTTTCTTT.

V usage is TRBV4-3 and J usage is TRBJ2-3; D not resolved. The ends were cut back, 2 bases at V and 1 base at J, with 7 bases in the middle. Germline CDR1 LGHNA, CDR2 YSLEER. The CDR3 is 14 residues long. CDR3: CASSQRTGTDTQYF. The DNA for the CDR3 is TGCGCCAGCAGCCAACGAACAGGCACAGATACGCAGTATTTT.

This chain uses TRBV3-1 (or the pseudogene TRBV3-2) with TRBJ2-1; 8 positions match TRBD2. Germline lookup yields CDR1 LGHDT and CDR2 YNNKEL (reference sequence). Losses at the gene ends were 4 bases for V and 9 bases for J; bases not matched to a gene: 14. The CDR3 sequence is 16 residues long. The CDR3 protein is CASSPPGGLGRGEQFF. The CDR3 nucleotides read TGTGCCAGCAGCCCTCCTGGGGGACTAGGGCGGGGTGAGCAGTTCTTC.

This clone was seen once. The rearrangement joins TRBV6-2 or TRBV6-3 to TRBJ2-5, with TRBD1 matching 9 bases. The CDR3 is 16 residues long. The ends lost 0 bases at V and 0 bases at J; junction bases unmatched: 2. The V gene's germline CDR1 is MNHEY and CDR2 SVGEGT. CDR3 bases: TGTGCCAGCAGTTACTCTTGGACAGGGGACCAAGAGACCCAGTACTTC. This gives the protein CASSYSWTGDQETQYF.

This clone has just a few counts. Mismatch with germline at one junction end may stem from a read error. The CDR3: CASRFTGNAEAFF. The CDR3 bases are TGTGCCAGCAGATTTACGGGGAACGCTGAAGCTTTCTTT. The J gene is TRBJ1-1, the V gene TRBV27, with D uncertain. The CDR3 is 13 residues long. Germline values: CDR1 MNHEY, CDR2 SMNVEV (reference sequence).